A single sample is the source of the 16 T cell receptor beta chains below, sequenced in a study of beta chain features in type 1 diabetes. These receptors' antigens are unknown. Whole-study results and caveats: The study found moderately but significantly shorter TCRB CDR3s in all four CD4+ subsets of Type 1 diabetes patients.

Sequenced material consisted of expressed TCRB transcripts (all of the isolated RNA was reverse transcribed). Method: immunoSEQ multiplex PCR; TCRdb's copy keeps in-frame clones and lacks some. The data contain roughly 290,000 clones, approximately 16% of them seen just once; the ten biggest clones take up 0.015% to 0.019%. The sample comprised naive CD4+ T cells from blood. All receptors derive from a man aged 18 to 29 with type 1 diabetes.

The chain uses TRBV28 and TRBJ2-7; a weak D match, TRBD2 (5 bases). The V end lost 4 bases, the J end lost 8 bases, and 15 bases lay between the germline ends. CDR1 and CDR2 (germline): MDHEN, SYDVKM. The CDR3 contains 13 residues. CDR3: CASSSSWGDKQYF. In DNA, the CDR3 is TGTGCCAGCAGTTCGTCCTGGGGAGACAAGCAGTACTTC.

The chain employs TRBV2 and TRBJ2-7, with 9 positions matching TRBD1. CDR3 length: 14 residues. The V gene's germline CDR1 is SNHLY and CDR2 FYNNEI. After removal of 8 bases from V and 2 bases from J, the junction contained 7 bases not matched to a gene. The CDR3 region is CASGPDRGTYEQYF. The CDR3 DNA reads as TGTGCCAGCGGACCCGACAGGGGGACCTACGAGCAGTACTTC.

For the CDR3, the DNA is TGTGCCAGCGGGAGGGCCTACAATGAGCAGTTCTTC. It yields the protein CASGRAYNEQFF. The chain recombines TRBV28 with TRBJ2-1, with 7 positions matching TRBD2. Germline V gene data show CDR1 as MDHEN and CDR2 as SYDVKM. The CDR3 extends over 12 amino acids. V gave up 8 bases and J gave up 2 bases; unmatched junction bases: 0.

The chain joins TRBV5-1 to TRBJ2-7; the match to TRBD1 covers 7 bases. The junction had 8 bases not matched to a gene; V was cut back by 0 bases and J by 2 bases. Germline loops: CDR1 SGHRS, CDR2 YFSETQ. This CDR3 comprises 16 residues. For the CDR3, the DNA is TGCGCCAGCAGCTTGGCCCCGGGACAGCCGACCTACGAGCAGTACTTC. It yields the protein CASSLAPGQPTYEQYF.

This clone was detected only a few times. V and J are TRBV2 and TRBJ2-7; 7 bases align to TRBD2. The V and J ends lost 2 bases and 10 bases, in that order; junction bases with no gene match: 11. The CDR3 runs 14 residues. Germline CDR1 and CDR2: SNHLY and FYNNEI. The CDR3 coding sequence is TGTGCCAGCAGTGAAACCGGACTAGGAACGATCCAGTACTTC. Its translation is CASSETGLGTIQYF.

The V call is TRBV27, the J call TRBJ2-3; 7 bases map to TRBD1. V was clipped by 3 bases and J by 2 bases; unmatched bases: 8. This CDR3 spans 16 amino acids. From germline, CDR1 is MNHEY and CDR2 SMNVEV (reference sequence). The CDR3: CASSFGAGGFTDTQYF. Here the CDR3 DNA reads TGTGCCAGCAGTTTCGGCGCAGGGGGTTTCACAGATACGCAGTATTTT.

This clone has more than one count but fewer than ten. This rearrangement joins TRBV7-9 to TRBJ1-4; 8 bases match TRBD1. Germline V gene data show CDR1 as SEHNR and CDR2 as FQNEAQ (reference sequence). The CDR3 totals 16 residues. The trim removed 4 bases at V and 0 bases at J, leaving 4 bases unmatched. The CDR3 DNA reads as TGTGCCAGCAGCTCAGGGACAGGTGCAACTAATGAAAAACTGTTTTTT. The encoded protein is CASSSGTGATNEKLFF.

V is TRBV15 and J is TRBJ2-1, with 9 bases aligning to TRBD1. CDR1 and CDR2 (germline): LNHNV, YYDKDF (reference sequence). CDR3 length: 17 amino acids. With 0 bases clipped from V and 3 bases from J, the junction kept 6 bases outside the gene matches. CDR3 in amino acids: CATSRERTGVNYNEQFF. The CDR3 DNA reads as TGTGCCACCAGCAGAGAGCGGACAGGGGTTAACTACAATGAGCAGTTCTTC.

The chain joins TRBV19 to TRBJ1-2; 10 bases match TRBD1. The junction had 3 bases not matched to a gene; V was cut back by 5 bases and J by 3 bases. The CDR3 runs to 14 residues. Germline CDR1 and CDR2: LNHDA and SQIVND (reference sequence). CDR3 sequence: CASSPGQGYYGYTF. The CDR3 DNA follows: TGTGCCAGTAGTCCGGGACAGGGGTACTATGGCTACACCTTC.

This clone has only a few counts. The chain is built from TRBV7-8 and TRBJ2-7, with 7 bases aligning to TRBD2. CDR1 SGHVS and CDR2 FQNEAQ come from the germline V gene. The CDR3 totals 14 residues. Trimming removed 5 bases from V and 1 base from J; junction bases left unmatched: 5. CDR3 in DNA: TGTGCCAGCAGCCCTGCTAGCGGATCCTACGAGCAGTACTTC. Translated, it gives CASSPASGSYEQYF.

Remarks on this clone: In the same sample, other DNA sequences code for this CDR3. The chain combines TRBV5-1 with TRBJ1-5; D not certain. The germline V gene has CDR1 SGHRS and CDR2 YFSETQ. This CDR3 is 13 amino acids long. V lost 0 bases, J lost 2 bases, and 3 bases lay in between. The CDR3 DNA reads as TGCGCCAGCAGCTTGGCGGGCAATCAGCCCCAGCATTTT. It translates to CASSLAGNQPQHF.

This clone was seen only a few times. The rearrangement joins TRBV7-2 to TRBJ1-1, with unresolved D. This CDR3 region has 13 residues. Germline CDR1 reads SGHTA; CDR2 reads FQGNSA. V was pared by 4 bases and J by 0 bases, with 6 bases between. CDR3 in DNA: TGTGCCAGCAGCTCCCGGGTGAACACTGAAGCTTTCTTT. Its protein is CASSSRVNTEAFF.

There are a few counts of this clone. This CDR3 is also generated by other DNA sequences in the sample. The chain recombines TRBV7-2 with TRBJ2-5; D is ambiguous. The germline gives CDR1 SGHTA, CDR2 FQGNSA. CDR3 length: 13 amino acids. V was clipped by 1 base and J by 2 bases, with 5 bases between them. The CDR3 sequence: CASSLGRQETQYF. The CDR3 DNA is TGTGCCAGCAGCTTAGGGAGACAAGAGACCCAGTACTTC.

The chain employs TRBV13 and TRBJ1-2; 8 nucleotides align to TRBD1. The J segment lost 7 bases and the V segment lost 3 bases, leaving 7 bases of the junction unmatched. Germline V gene data show CDR1 as PRHDT and CDR2 as FYEKMQ (reference sequence). This CDR3 has 14 amino acids. The CDR3 coding sequence is TGTGCCAGCAGCTTCTTGGACAGGGCTAGTGGCTACACCTTC. Its translation: CASSFLDRASGYTF.

This clone was detected a few times. CDR3 DNA: TGTGCCAGCAGCACGTCTCTTTGGCATTTT. Its protein product is CASSTSLWHF. The V and J genes are TRBV21-1 and TRBJ1-5. TRBV21-1 is flagged as a pseudogene. The CDR3 is 10 amino acids.

V gene TRBV5-8 combines with J gene TRBJ2-5, with TRBD2 matching over 7 bases. The V gene end was trimmed by 0 bases and the J gene end by 5 bases; junction bases not matched to a gene: 4. This CDR3 has 14 residues. CDR1 and CDR2 from the germline V gene are SGHTS and YDEGEE. CDR3: CASSLGDYFETQYF. For the CDR3, the DNA is TGTGCCAGCAGCTTGGGGGACTATTTTGAGACCCAGTACTTC.